This entry lists 7 T cell receptor beta chains sequenced from one sample in a study of a mutant IDH1 vaccine in newly diagnosed glioma. Indicated time point: baseline, week 1 (first vaccination visit). Treatment indicated: pre-vaccination baseline after standard-of-care therapy. Using immunoSEQ multiplex PCR, the repertoire was profiled, and TCRdb retains in-frame clones only, with some absent. The table shows 50,000 to 65,000 clones, with approximately 81% occurring only once. Here the sequenced sample was PBMCs, taken from a glioma patient treated with radiotherapy, temozolomide or both. The receptors originated from a man younger than 35 with glioma.

The gene calls are TRBV23-1 and TRBJ1-3; the D is unclear. TRBV23-1 is an ORF, and what it does is uncertain. Trimming stripped 2 bases from V and 4 bases from J, with 15 bases between. CDR3 length: 16 residues. The CDR3 protein is CASSQRLGSGGNTIYF. DNA for the CDR3: TGCGCCAGCAGTCAACGACTCGGGTCGGGGGGAAACACCATATATTTT.

For the CDR3, the DNA is TGTGCCAGTCGACAGGGCACAAACTATGGCTACACCTTC. This gives the protein CASRQGTNYGYTF. The V call is TRBV7-9, the J call TRBJ1-2, with 7 nucleotides matching TRBD1. Germline CDR1 and CDR2: SEHNR and FQNEAQ (reference sequence). The CDR3 totals 13 residues. V gave up 9 bases and J gave up 2 bases; unmatched junction bases: 6. The entire variable domain, with the rest obtained from reference TRBV7-9 and TRBJ1-2, is as follows: DTGVSQNPRHKITKRGQNVTFRCDPISEHNRLYWYRQTLGQGPEFLTYFQNEAQLEKSRLLSDRFSAERPKGSFSTLEIQRTEQGDSAMYLCASRQGTNYGYTFGSGTRLTVV.

This chain connects TRBV2 to TRBJ1-5; D possibly corresponds to TRBD1 (5 bases). The germline V gene encodes CDR1 SNHLY and CDR2 FYNNEI. V lost 5 bases to trimming and J lost 0 bases, with 8 bases between them. The length of the CDR3 is 14 residues. The CDR3, as DNA: TGTGCCAGCAGTTCAGGGTATAGCAATCAGCCCCAGCATTTT. Residues: CASSSGYSNQPQHF.

This clone was seen once. The chain has TRBV7-2 and TRBJ1-3, with D unresolved. V lost 3 bases and J lost 0, with 6 bases in between. This CDR3 has 14 residues. The V gene's germline CDR1 is SGHTA and CDR2 FQGNSA. The CDR3 reads CASSFMNSGNTIYF. For the CDR3, the DNA is TGTGCCAGCAGCTTTATGAACTCTGGAAACACCATATATTTT. Combining the CDR3 with reference TRBV7-2 and TRBJ1-3 gives the whole variable domain GAGVSQSPSNKVTEKGKDVELRCDPISGHTALYWYRQSLGQGLEFLIYFQGNSAPDKSGLPSDRFSAERTGGSVSTLTIQRTQQEDSAVYLCASSFMNSGNTIYFGEGSWLTVV.

The V gene is TRBV5-1, the J gene TRBJ2-1; weak D call: TRBD2 (5 bases). The CDR3 is 12 amino acids. V lost 0 bases and J lost 10, with 8 bases in between. CDR1 is SGHRS, CDR2 YFSETQ, per germline. The CDR3 reads CASSLGASEQFF. The CDR3 DNA sequence: TGCGCCAGCAGCTTGGGGGCTAGCGAGCAGTTCTTC. The full variable domain, completed using reference TRBV5-1 and TRBJ2-1, is KAGVTQTPRYLIKTRGQQVTLSCSPISGHRSVSWYQQTPGQGLQFLFEYFSETQRNKGNFPGRFSGRQFSNSRSEMNVSTLELGDSALYLCASSLGASEQFFGPGTRLTVL.

The J gene is TRBJ1-2, the V gene TRBV5-6; TRBD1 is a possible D gene (6 bases). The germline gives CDR1 SGHDT, CDR2 YYEEEE. This CDR3 contains 14 residues. V dropped 4 bases and J dropped 4 bases, with 14 bases sitting between them. In nucleotides, the CDR3 is TGTGCCAGCAGCCTGACGGGGGCTATCTATGGCTACACCTTC. Its translation: CASSLTGAIYGYTF.

The V call is TRBV7-2, the J call TRBJ2-7, with D tentatively TRBD1 (6 bases). Germline values: CDR1 SGHTA, CDR2 FQGNSA. V was clipped by 4 bases and J by 7 bases, with 8 bases between them. The CDR3 spans 11 residues. CDR3 loop: CASSSRGEQYF. The CDR3 nucleotides are TGTGCCAGCAGCTCTAGGGGGGAGCAGTACTTC.